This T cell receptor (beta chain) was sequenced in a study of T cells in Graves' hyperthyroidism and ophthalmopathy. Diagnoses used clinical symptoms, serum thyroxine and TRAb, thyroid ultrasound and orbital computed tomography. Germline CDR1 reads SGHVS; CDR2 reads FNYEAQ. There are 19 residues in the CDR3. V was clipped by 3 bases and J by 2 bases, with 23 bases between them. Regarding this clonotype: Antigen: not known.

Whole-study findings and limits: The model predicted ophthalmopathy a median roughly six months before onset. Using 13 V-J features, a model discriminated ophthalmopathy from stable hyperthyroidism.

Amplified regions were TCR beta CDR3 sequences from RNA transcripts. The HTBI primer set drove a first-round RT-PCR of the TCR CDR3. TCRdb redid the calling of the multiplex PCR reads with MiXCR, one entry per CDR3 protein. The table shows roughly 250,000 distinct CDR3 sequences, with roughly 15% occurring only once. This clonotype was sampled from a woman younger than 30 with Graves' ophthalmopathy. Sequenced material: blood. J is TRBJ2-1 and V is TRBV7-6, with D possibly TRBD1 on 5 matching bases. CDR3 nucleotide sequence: TGTGCCAGCAGCTTTATTTCAGGCCTGGGGCGGAACACCTACAATGAGCAGTTCTTC. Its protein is CASSFISGLGRNTYNEQFF.